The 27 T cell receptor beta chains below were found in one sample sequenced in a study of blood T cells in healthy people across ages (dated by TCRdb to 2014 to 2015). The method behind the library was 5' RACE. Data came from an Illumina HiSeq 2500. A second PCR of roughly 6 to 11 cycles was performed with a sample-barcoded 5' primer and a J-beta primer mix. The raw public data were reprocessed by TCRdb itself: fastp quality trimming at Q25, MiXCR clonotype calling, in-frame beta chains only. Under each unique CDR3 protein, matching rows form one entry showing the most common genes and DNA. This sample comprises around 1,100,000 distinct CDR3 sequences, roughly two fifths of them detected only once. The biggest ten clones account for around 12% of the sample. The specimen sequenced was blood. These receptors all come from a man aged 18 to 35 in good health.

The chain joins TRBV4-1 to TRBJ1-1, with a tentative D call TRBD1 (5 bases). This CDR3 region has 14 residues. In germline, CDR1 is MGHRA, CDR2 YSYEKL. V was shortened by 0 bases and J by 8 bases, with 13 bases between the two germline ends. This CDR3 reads CASSQEGGEREAFF. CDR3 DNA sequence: TGCGCCAGCAGCCAAGAGGGGGGGGAACGGGAAGCTTTCTTT.

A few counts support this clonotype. The CDR3 DNA reads as TGTGCCACCTCCGGGACAGGGGGCTCAGTAACTGAAGCTTTCTTT. Its translation is CATSGTGGSVTEAFF. This chain uses TRBV10-3 with TRBJ1-1; TRBD1 matches at 12 bases. CDR1 is ENHRY and CDR2 is SYGVKD in the germline V gene. J lost 5 bases, V lost 10 bases, and 11 bases had no gene match. This CDR3 has 15 amino acids.

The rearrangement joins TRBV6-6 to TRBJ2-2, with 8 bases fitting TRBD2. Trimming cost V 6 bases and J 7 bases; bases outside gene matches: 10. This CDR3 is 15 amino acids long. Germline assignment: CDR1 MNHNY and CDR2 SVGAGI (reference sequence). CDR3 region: CASSRGGRTSGELFF. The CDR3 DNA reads TGTGCCAGCAGCCGCGGGGGGCGGACAAGCGGGGAGCTGTTTTTT.

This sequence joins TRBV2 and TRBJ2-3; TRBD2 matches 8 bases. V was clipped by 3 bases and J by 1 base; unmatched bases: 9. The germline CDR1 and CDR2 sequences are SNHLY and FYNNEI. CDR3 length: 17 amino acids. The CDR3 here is CASSDGTSGPGTDTQYF. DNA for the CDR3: TGTGCCAGCAGTGACGGTACTAGCGGACCGGGCACAGATACGCAGTATTTT.

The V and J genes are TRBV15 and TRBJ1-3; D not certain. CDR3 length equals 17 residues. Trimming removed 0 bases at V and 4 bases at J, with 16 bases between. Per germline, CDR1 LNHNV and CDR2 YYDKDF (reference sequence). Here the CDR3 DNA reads TGTGCCACCAGCAGAGAGTGGCAGGCCCCCGGCGGAAACACCATATATTTT. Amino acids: CATSREWQAPGGNTIYF.

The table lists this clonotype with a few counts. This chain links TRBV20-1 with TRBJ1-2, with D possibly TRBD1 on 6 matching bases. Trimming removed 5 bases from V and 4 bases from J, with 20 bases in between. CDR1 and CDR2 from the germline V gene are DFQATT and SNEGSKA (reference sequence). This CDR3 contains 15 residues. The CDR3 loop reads CSARTPGEGLYGYTF. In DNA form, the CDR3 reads TGCAGTGCTCGAACCCCAGGGGAAGGGCTCTATGGCTACACCTTC.

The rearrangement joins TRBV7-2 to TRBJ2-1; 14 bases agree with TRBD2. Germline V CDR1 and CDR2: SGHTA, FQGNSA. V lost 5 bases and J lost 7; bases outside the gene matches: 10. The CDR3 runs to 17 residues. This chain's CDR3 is CASSRRTSGGPGNEQFF. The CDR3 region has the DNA TGTGCCAGCAGCCGTCGGACTAGCGGGGGGCCTGGAAATGAGCAGTTCTTC.

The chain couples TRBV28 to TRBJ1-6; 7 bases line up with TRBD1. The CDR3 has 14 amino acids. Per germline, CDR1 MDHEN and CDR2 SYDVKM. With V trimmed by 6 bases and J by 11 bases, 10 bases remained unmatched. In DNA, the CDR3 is TGTGCCAGCAGCCGACGCGACAGGGAGGCACCCCTCCACTTT. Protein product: CASSRRDREAPLHF.

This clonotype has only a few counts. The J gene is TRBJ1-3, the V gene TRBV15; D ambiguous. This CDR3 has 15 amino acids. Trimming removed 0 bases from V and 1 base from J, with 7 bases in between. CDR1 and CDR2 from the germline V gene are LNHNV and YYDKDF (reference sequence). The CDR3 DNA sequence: TGTGCCACCAGCAGAGATTTGGCATCTGGAAACACCATATATTTT. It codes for CATSRDLASGNTIYF.

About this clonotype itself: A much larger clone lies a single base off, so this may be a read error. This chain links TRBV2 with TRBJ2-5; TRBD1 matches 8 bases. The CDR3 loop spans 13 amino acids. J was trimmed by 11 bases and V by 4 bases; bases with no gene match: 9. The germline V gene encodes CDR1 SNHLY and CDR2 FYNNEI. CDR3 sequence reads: CASSGDRYNEQYF. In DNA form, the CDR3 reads TGTGCCAGCAGTGGGGACAGGTACAATGAGCAGTACTTC.

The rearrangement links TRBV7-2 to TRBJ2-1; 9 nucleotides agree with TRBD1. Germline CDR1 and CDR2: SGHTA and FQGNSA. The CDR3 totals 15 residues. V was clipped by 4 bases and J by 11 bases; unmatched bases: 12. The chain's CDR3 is CASSSPGGQGIKQFF. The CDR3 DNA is TGTGCCAGCAGCTCTCCGGGGGGACAGGGTATCAAGCAGTTCTTC. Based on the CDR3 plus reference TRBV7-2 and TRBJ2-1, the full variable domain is GAGVSQSPSNKVTEKGKDVELRCDPISGHTALYWYRQSLGQGLEFLIYFQGNSAPDKSGLPSDRFSAERTGGSVSTLTIQRTQQEDSAVYLCASSSPGGQGIKQFFGPGTRLTVL.

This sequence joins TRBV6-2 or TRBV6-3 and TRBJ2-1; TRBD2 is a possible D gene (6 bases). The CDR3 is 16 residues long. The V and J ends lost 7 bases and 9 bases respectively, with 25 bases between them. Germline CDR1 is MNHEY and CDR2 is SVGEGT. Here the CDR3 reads CASTTSGQALWGEQFF. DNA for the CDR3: TGTGCCAGCACCACCAGCGGGCAGGCTTTGTGGGGTGAGCAGTTCTTC.

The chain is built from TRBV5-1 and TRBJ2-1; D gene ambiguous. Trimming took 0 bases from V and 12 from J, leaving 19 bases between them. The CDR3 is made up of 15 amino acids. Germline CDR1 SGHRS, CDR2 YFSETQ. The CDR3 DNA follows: TGCGCCAGCAGCTTGGACAGCTCTTCCCTTAGTGGGCAGTTCTTC. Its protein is CASSLDSSSLSGQFF.

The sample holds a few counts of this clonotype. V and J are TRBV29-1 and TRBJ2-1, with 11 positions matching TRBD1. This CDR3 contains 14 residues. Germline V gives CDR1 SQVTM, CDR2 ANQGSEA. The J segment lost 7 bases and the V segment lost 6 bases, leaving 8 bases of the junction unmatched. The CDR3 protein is CSVSGQGGRNEQFF. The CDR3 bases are TGCAGCGTCTCGGGACAGGGGGGCAGAAATGAGCAGTTCTTC.

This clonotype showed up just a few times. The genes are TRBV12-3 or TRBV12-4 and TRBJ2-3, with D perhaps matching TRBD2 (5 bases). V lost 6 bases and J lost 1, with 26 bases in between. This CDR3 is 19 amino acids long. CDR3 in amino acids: CASRTHWGEGLRGTDTQYF. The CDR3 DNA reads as TGTGCCAGCAGAACCCACTGGGGTGAGGGATTAAGGGGCACAGATACGCAGTATTTT.

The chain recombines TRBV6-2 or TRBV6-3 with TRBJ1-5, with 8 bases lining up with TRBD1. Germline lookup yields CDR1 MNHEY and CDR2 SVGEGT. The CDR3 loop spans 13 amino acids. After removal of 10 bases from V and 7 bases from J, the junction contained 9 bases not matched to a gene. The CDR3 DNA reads TGTGCCACCGGACAGGGAAGAGAACAGCCCCAGCATTTT. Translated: CATGQGREQPQHF.

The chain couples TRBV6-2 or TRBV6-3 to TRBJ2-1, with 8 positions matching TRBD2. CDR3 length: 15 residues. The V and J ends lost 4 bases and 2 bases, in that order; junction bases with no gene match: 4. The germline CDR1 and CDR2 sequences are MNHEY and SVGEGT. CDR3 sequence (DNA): TGTGCCAGCAGTTCCCGGGGGGGAGCCTACAATGAGCAGTTCTTC. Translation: CASSSRGGAYNEQFF.

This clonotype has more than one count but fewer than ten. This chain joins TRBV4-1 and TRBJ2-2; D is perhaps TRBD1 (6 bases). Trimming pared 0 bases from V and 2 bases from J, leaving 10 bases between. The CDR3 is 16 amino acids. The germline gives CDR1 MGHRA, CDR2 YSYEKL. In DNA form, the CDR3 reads TGCGCCAGCAGCCAAGATGTAGGGGGAAACACCGGGGAGCTGTTTTTT. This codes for CASSQDVGGNTGELFF.

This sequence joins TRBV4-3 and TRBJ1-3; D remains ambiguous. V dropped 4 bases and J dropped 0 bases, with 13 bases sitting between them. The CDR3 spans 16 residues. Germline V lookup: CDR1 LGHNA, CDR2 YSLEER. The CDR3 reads CASSPETPTSGNTIYF. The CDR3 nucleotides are TGCGCCAGCAGCCCTGAGACACCTACCTCTGGAAACACCATATATTTT.

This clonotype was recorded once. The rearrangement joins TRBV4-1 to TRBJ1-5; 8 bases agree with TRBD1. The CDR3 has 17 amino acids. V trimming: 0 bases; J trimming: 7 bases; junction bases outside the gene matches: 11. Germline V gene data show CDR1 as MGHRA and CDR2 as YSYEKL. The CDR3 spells CASSQEVADRATQPQHF. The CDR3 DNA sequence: TGCGCCAGCAGCCAAGAGGTCGCGGACAGGGCCACACAGCCCCAGCATTTT.

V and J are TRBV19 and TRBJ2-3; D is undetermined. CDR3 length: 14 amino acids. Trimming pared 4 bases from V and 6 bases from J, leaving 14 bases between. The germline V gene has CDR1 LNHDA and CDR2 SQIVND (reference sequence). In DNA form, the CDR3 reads TGTGCCAGTAGTACCCCCGGAACCATTGATACGCAGTATTTT. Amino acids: CASSTPGTIDTQYF. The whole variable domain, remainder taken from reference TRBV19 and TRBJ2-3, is DGGITQSPKYLFRKEGQNVTLSCEQNLNHDAMYWYRQDPGQGLRLIYYSQIVNDFQKGDIAEGYSVSREKKESFPLTVTSAQKNPTAFYLCASSTPGTIDTQYFGPGTRLTVL.

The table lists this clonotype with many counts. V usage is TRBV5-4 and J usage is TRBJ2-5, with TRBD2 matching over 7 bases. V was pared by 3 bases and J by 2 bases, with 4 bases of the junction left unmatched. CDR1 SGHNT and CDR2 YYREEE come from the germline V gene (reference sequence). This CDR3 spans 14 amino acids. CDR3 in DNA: TGTGCCAGCAGCTCAAATAGCGGGCAAGAGACCCAGTACTTC. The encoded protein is CASSSNSGQETQYF.

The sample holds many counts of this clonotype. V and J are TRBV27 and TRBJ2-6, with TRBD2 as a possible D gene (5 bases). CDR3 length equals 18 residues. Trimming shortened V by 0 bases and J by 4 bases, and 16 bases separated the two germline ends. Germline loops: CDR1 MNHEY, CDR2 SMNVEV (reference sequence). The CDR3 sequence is CASSLSGASSSGANVLTF. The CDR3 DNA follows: TGTGCCAGCAGTTTATCTGGTGCTAGCTCCTCCGGGGCCAACGTCCTGACTTTC.

The CDR3 bases are TGTGCCAGCAGCCAACGTTCCCTTCTGAAGAAGAGCTCCTACGAGCAGTACTTC. Translating gives CASSQRSLLKKSSYEQYF. V usage is TRBV14 and J usage is TRBJ2-7; D ambiguous. The CDR3 extends over 18 amino acids. Germline loops: CDR1 SGHDN, CDR2 FVKESK. Trimming pared 2 bases from V and 0 bases from J, leaving 20 bases between.

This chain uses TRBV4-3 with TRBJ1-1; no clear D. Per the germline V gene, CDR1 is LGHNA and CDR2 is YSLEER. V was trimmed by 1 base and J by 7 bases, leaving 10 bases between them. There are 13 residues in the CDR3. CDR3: CASSQVTRGEAFF. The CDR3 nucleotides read TGCGCCAGCAGCCAAGTGACTCGAGGTGAAGCTTTCTTT.

CDR3 loop: CASSQGQGIFRAEAFF. The CDR3 bases are TGCGCCAGCAGCCAAGGACAGGGAATTTTCCGAGCTGAAGCTTTCTTT. The chain links TRBV5-1 to TRBJ1-1, with TRBD1 matching over 8 bases. Germline V CDR1 and CDR2: SGHRS, YFSETQ. The J segment lost 6 bases and the V segment lost 4 bases, leaving 14 bases of the junction unmatched. CDR3 size: 16 residues.

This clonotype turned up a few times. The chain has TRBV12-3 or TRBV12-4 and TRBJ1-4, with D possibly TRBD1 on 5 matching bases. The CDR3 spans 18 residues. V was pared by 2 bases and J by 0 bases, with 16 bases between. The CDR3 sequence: CASSLMRYEGPTNEKLFF. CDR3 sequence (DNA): TGTGCCAGCAGTTTAATGCGGTACGAGGGGCCAACTAATGAAAAACTGTTTTTT.